Listed below are T cell receptor beta chains from one sample, sequenced in a study of T-cell reconstitution after alpha-beta-depleted transplantation in children. Each CDR3 protein gets one entry after TCRdb re-called the PCR reads with MiXCR. Among 350,000 to 500,000 distinct CDR3 sequences, 43% were seen once, and the ten largest hold 27%. This material consisted of PBMCs, taken before TCRalphabeta/CD19-depleted stem cell transplant. The source of these receptors is a girl aged 2 to 10 with aplastic anemia, due to receive a stem cell transplant. Each CDR3 is given with its conserved first and last residue. The order of the fields is D gene, clone size, V gene, J gene, CDR3 protein, CDR3 DNA. D genes are given only for firm matches. Size is omitted from some rows. Given values are once, few, many or a class for expanded clones.

D gene: NA; clone size: NA; V gene: TRBV5-6; J gene: TRBJ2-1; CDR3 protein: CASSLGWGGHYNEQFF; CDR3 DNA: TGTGCCAGCAGCTTGGGGTGGGGGGGGCACTACAATGAGCAGTTCTTC
D gene: NA; clone size: many; V gene: TRBV2; J gene: TRBJ2-7; CDR3 protein: CASILDTTYEQYF; CDR3 DNA: TGTGCCAGCATTCTGGACACGACCTACGAGCAGTACTTC
D gene: TRBD2; clone size: many; V gene: TRBV29-1; J gene: TRBJ2-1; CDR3 protein: CSVEPRLADNEQFF; CDR3 DNA: TGCAGCGTTGAACCTCGACTAGCGGACAATGAGCAGTTCTTC
D gene: NA; clone size: many; V gene: TRBV5-1; J gene: TRBJ2-3; CDR3 protein: CASMEISTDTQYF; CDR3 DNA: TGCGCCAGCATGGAAATCAGTACAGATACGCAGTATTTT
D gene: NA; clone size: NA; V gene: TRBV7-8; J gene: TRBJ2-7; CDR3 protein: CASSLWRDSYEQYF; CDR3 DNA: TGTGCCAGCAGCTTATGGCGGGACTCCTACGAGCAGTACTTC
D gene: NA; clone size: NA; V gene: TRBV9; J gene: TRBJ2-4; CDR3 protein: CASSGYREVLPTTAKNIQYF; CDR3 DNA: TGTGCCAGCAGCGGCTACAGGGAAGTATTGCCCACTACGGCCAAAAACATTCAGTACTTC
D gene: NA; clone size: few; V gene: TRBV7-9; J gene: TRBJ1-1; CDR3 protein: CASSSAPGGVAFF; CDR3 DNA: TGTGCCAGCAGCTCGGCCCCTGGAGGGGTAGCTTTCTTT
D gene: NA; clone size: NA; V gene: TRBV10-3; J gene: TRBJ2-3; CDR3 protein: CAISGPLLKADTQYF; CDR3 DNA: TGTGCCATCAGCGGCCCCCTCCTAAAGGCAGATACGCAGTATTTT
D gene: NA; clone size: NA; V gene: TRBV20-1; J gene: TRBJ2-3; CDR3 protein: CSARDISDPSETQYF; CDR3 DNA: TGCAGTGCTAGAGATATCTCGGACCCGAGCGAGACGCAGTATTTT
D gene: NA; clone size: many; V gene: TRBV12-3/TRBV12-4; J gene: TRBJ2-5; CDR3 protein: CASSPRDPEETQYF; CDR3 DNA: TGTGCCAGCAGTCCCCGGGACCCCGAAGAGACCCAGTACTTC
D gene: NA; clone size: NA; V gene: TRBV6-5; J gene: TRBJ1-1; CDR3 protein: CASSRGGLMNTEAFF; CDR3 DNA: TGTGCCAGCAGCCGGGGGGGATTGATGAACACTGAAGCTTTCTTT
D gene: NA; clone size: few; V gene: TRBV20-1; J gene: TRBJ1-5; CDR3 protein: CSAVPIRVLRNQPQHF; CDR3 DNA: TGCAGTGCTGTACCGATCAGGGTTTTGCGCAATCAGCCCCAGCATTTT
D gene: NA; clone size: once; V gene: TRBV10-3; J gene: TRBJ2-2; CDR3 protein: CAISEVPPSMGELFF; CDR3 DNA: TGTGCCATCAGTGAGGTACCACCGTCGATGGGGGAGCTGTTTTTT
D gene: TRBD1; clone size: NA; V gene: TRBV29-1; J gene: TRBJ2-7; CDR3 protein: CSVVGQGSSFEQYF; CDR3 DNA: TGCAGCGTTGTAGGACAGGGGAGCTCCTTCGAGCAGTACTTC
D gene: NA; clone size: few; V gene: TRBV2; J gene: TRBJ2-1; CDR3 protein: CASSPFMSPGDEQFF; CDR3 DNA: TGTGCCAGCAGTCCATTCATGAGCCCCGGCGATGAGCAGTTCTTC
D gene: TRBD1; clone size: NA; V gene: TRBV7-6; J gene: TRBJ1-5; CDR3 protein: CASSQLPGTGLSAQHF; CDR3 DNA: TGTGCCAGCAGCCAATTGCCCGGGACAGGGCTCTCAGCCCAGCATTTT
D gene: NA; clone size: few; V gene: TRBV5-5; J gene: TRBJ2-1; CDR3 protein: CASSPSPNEQFF; CDR3 DNA: TGTGCCAGCAGCCCCAGTCCAAATGAGCAGTTCTTC
D gene: TRBD2; clone size: NA; V gene: TRBV9; J gene: TRBJ2-3; CDR3 protein: CASSVNLAGEDTQYF; CDR3 DNA: TGTGCCAGCAGCGTTAATTTAGCGGGGGAAGATACGCAGTATTTT
D gene: NA; clone size: NA; V gene: TRBV18; J gene: TRBJ2-1; CDR3 protein: CASSPPNRGEQFF; CDR3 DNA: TGTGCCAGCTCACCACCCAACCGGGGTGAGCAGTTCTTC
D gene: TRBD2; clone size: NA; V gene: TRBV6-2/TRBV6-3; J gene: TRBJ2-7; CDR3 protein: CASIRGGSSYEQYF; CDR3 DNA: TGTGCCAGCATCCGGGGAGGGAGCTCCTACGAGCAGTACTTC
D gene: NA; clone size: NA; V gene: TRBV20-1; J gene: TRBJ2-3; CDR3 protein: CSARRLGADTQYF; CDR3 DNA: TGCAGTGCTAGAAGGTTAGGGGCAGATACGCAGTATTTT
D gene: NA; clone size: many; V gene: TRBV7-2; J gene: TRBJ2-5; CDR3 protein: CASSLRWGETQYF; CDR3 DNA: TGTGCCAGCAGCTTGCGTTGGGGAGAGACCCAGTACTTC
D gene: TRBD2; clone size: many; V gene: TRBV20-1; J gene: TRBJ2-1; CDR3 protein: CSAREVTGRVNEQFF; CDR3 DNA: TGCAGTGCTAGAGAGGTTACGGGGAGGGTGAATGAGCAGTTCTTC
D gene: NA; clone size: NA; V gene: TRBV12-3/TRBV12-4; J gene: TRBJ1-5; CDR3 protein: CASSGGQYQPQHF; CDR3 DNA: TGTGCCAGCAGTGGAGGGCAGTATCAGCCCCAGCATTTT
D gene: TRBD1; clone size: NA; V gene: TRBV3-1; J gene: TRBJ2-7; CDR3 protein: CASSSGTGRYEQYF; CDR3 DNA: TGTGCCAGCAGCTCCGGGACAGGACGATACGAGCAGTACTTC
D gene: NA; clone size: NA; V gene: TRBV4-2; J gene: TRBJ1-3; CDR3 protein: CASRPGPLSGNTIYF; CDR3 DNA: TGTGCCAGCAGACCAGGCCCTCTCTCTGGAAACACCATATATTTT
D gene: NA; clone size: NA; V gene: TRBV6-5; J gene: TRBJ2-1; CDR3 protein: CASSSTWTLSNEQFF; CDR3 DNA: TGTGCCAGCAGTTCGACCTGGACACTCTCCAATGAGCAGTTCTTC
D gene: NA; clone size: NA; V gene: TRBV11-2; J gene: TRBJ2-3; CDR3 protein: CASSLVPQLVYTQYF; CDR3 DNA: TGTGCCAGCAGCTTAGTGCCCCAACTAGTCTATACGCAGTATTTT
D gene: TRBD2; clone size: NA; V gene: TRBV5-5; J gene: TRBJ2-1; CDR3 protein: CASSLAVRGSYNEQFF; CDR3 DNA: TGTGCCAGCAGCTTGGCGGTCCGCGGGAGCTACAATGAGCAGTTCTTC
D gene: NA; clone size: NA; V gene: TRBV28; J gene: TRBJ2-5; CDR3 protein: CASSFPGLPVETQYF; CDR3 DNA: TGTGCCAGCAGTTTCCCGGGACTGCCTGTGGAGACCCAGTACTTC
D gene: TRBD1; clone size: NA; V gene: TRBV30; J gene: TRBJ1-1; CDR3 protein: CACLRDRGTEAFF; CDR3 DNA: TGTGCCTGCCTAAGGGACAGGGGGACTGAAGCTTTCTTT
D gene: TRBD2; clone size: many; V gene: TRBV7-9; J gene: TRBJ2-7; CDR3 protein: CASAGVPDEQYF; CDR3 DNA: TGTGCCAGCGCGGGGGTGCCCGACGAGCAGTACTTC
D gene: TRBD1; clone size: few; V gene: TRBV5-1; J gene: TRBJ2-1; CDR3 protein: CASSRGQGPYNEQFF; CDR3 DNA: TGCGCCAGCAGCCGAGGACAGGGGCCCTACAATGAGCAGTTCTTC
D gene: NA; clone size: few; V gene: TRBV2; J gene: TRBJ2-7; CDR3 protein: CASGEVPSVGVYEQYF; CDR3 DNA: TGTGCCAGCGGCGAAGTACCCTCGGTCGGAGTCTACGAGCAGTACTTC
D gene: NA; clone size: NA; V gene: TRBV29-1; J gene: TRBJ2-5; CDR3 protein: CSVDRRDLGETQYF; CDR3 DNA: TGCAGCGTTGACCGTCGTGACCTTGGGGAGACCCAGTACTTC
D gene: NA; clone size: NA; V gene: TRBV18; J gene: TRBJ2-1; CDR3 protein: CASSPLAVSSYNEQFF; CDR3 DNA: TGTGCCAGCTCACCCTTAGCGGTCAGCTCCTACAATGAGCAGTTCTTC
D gene: NA; clone size: NA; V gene: TRBV25-1; J gene: TRBJ2-7; CDR3 protein: CASEAGEQYF; CDR3 DNA: TGTGCCAGCGAGGCAGGGGAGCAGTACTTC
D gene: TRBD1; clone size: NA; V gene: TRBV24-1; J gene: TRBJ2-7; CDR3 protein: CATSDGDRPYEQYF; CDR3 DNA: TGTGCCACCAGTGATGGGGACAGACCCTACGAGCAGTACTTC
D gene: TRBD2; clone size: NA; V gene: TRBV12-3/TRBV12-4; J gene: TRBJ2-3; CDR3 protein: CASGGVEGDTQYF; CDR3 DNA: TGTGCCTCGGGGGGAGTAGAAGGAGATACGCAGTATTTT
D gene: NA; clone size: few; V gene: TRBV20-1; J gene: TRBJ1-2; CDR3 protein: CSALTTGRINYGYTF; CDR3 DNA: TGCAGTGCTCTTACCACAGGGAGGATTAACTATGGCTACACCTTC
D gene: NA; clone size: many; V gene: TRBV7-8; J gene: TRBJ2-1; CDR3 protein: CASSFRDDGADEQFF; CDR3 DNA: TGTGCCAGCAGCTTCCGGGACGACGGGGCCGATGAGCAGTTCTTC
D gene: TRBD1; clone size: many; V gene: TRBV7-8; J gene: TRBJ2-7; CDR3 protein: CASTLDRGLSYEQYF; CDR3 DNA: TGTGCCAGCACCCTAGACAGGGGGCTTAGTTACGAGCAGTACTTC
D gene: TRBD1; clone size: NA; V gene: TRBV7-3; J gene: TRBJ2-1; CDR3 protein: CASSRNRGPYNEQFF; CDR3 DNA: TGTGCCAGCAGTCGAAACAGGGGCCCCTACAATGAGCAGTTCTTC
D gene: TRBD1; clone size: NA; V gene: TRBV20-1; J gene: TRBJ2-4; CDR3 protein: CSATNRGLAKNIQYF; CDR3 DNA: TGCAGTGCAACAAACAGGGGCCTAGCCAAAAACATTCAGTACTTC
D gene: NA; clone size: few; V gene: TRBV20-1; J gene: TRBJ2-1; CDR3 protein: CSARSGIEQFF; CDR3 DNA: TGCAGTGCTAGATCGGGGATAGAGCAGTTCTTC
D gene: TRBD2; clone size: many; V gene: TRBV5-6; J gene: TRBJ2-7; CDR3 protein: CASSLGPPAGGPNAYEQYF; CDR3 DNA: TGTGCCAGCAGCTTGGGGCCCCCAGCGGGAGGGCCCAACGCCTACGAGCAGTACTTC
D gene: TRBD2; clone size: NA; V gene: TRBV29-1; J gene: TRBJ2-1; CDR3 protein: CSALAGEIPQFF; CDR3 DNA: TGCAGCGCCCTAGCGGGGGAAATCCCCCAGTTCTTC
D gene: NA; clone size: many; V gene: TRBV20-1; J gene: TRBJ1-5; CDR3 protein: CSAREYAGQGPQHF; CDR3 DNA: TGCAGTGCTAGAGAATATGCGGGCCAAGGACCCCAGCATTTT
D gene: TRBD2; clone size: NA; V gene: TRBV7-3; J gene: TRBJ2-1; CDR3 protein: CASSSPEGLAFNEQFF; CDR3 DNA: TGTGCCAGCAGCTCTCCCGAGGGACTAGCCTTCAATGAGCAGTTCTTC
D gene: TRBD2; clone size: NA; V gene: TRBV20-1; J gene: TRBJ2-7; CDR3 protein: CSARDLAASYEQYF; CDR3 DNA: TGCAGTGCTAGAGATCTAGCGGCCTCCTACGAGCAGTACTTC
D gene: NA; clone size: NA; V gene: TRBV20-1; J gene: TRBJ2-3; CDR3 protein: CSARDPWAGSTDTQYF; CDR3 DNA: TGCAGTGCTAGAGATCCCTGGGCGGGGAGCACAGATACGCAGTATTTT
D gene: TRBD1; clone size: NA; V gene: TRBV20-1; J gene: TRBJ2-3; CDR3 protein: CSALRDRGRDTQYF; CDR3 DNA: TGCAGTGCTCTACGGGACAGGGGGCGAGATACGCAGTATTTT
D gene: NA; clone size: NA; V gene: TRBV20-1; J gene: TRBJ2-7; CDR3 protein: CSARPYGYEQYF; CDR3 DNA: TGCAGTGCTAGACCCTACGGTTACGAGCAGTACTTC